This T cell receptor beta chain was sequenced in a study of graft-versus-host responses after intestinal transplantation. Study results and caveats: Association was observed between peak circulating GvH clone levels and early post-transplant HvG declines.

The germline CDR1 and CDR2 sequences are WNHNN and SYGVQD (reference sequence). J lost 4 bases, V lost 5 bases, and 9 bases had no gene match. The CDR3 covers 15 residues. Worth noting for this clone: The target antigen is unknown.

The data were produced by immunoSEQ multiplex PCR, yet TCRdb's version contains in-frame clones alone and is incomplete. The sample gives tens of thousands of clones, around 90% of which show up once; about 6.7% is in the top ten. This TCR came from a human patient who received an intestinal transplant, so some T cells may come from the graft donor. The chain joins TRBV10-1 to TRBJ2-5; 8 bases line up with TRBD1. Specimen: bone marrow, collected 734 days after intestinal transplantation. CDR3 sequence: CASSPRQGRSETQYF. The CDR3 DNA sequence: TGCGCCAGCAGTCCCCGACAGGGGAGGTCAGAGACCCAGTACTTC.